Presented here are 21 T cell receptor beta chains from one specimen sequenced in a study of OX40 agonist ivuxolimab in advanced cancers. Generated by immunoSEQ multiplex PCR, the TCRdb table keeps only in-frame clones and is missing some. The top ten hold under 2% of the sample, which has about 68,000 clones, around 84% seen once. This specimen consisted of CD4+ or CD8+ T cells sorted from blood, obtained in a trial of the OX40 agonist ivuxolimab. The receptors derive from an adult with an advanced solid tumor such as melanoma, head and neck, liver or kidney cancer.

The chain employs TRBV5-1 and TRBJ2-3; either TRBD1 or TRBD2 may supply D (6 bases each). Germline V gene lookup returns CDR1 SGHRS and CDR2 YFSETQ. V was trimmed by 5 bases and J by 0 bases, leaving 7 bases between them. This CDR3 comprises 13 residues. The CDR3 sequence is CASRGGSTDTQYF. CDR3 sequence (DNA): TGCGCCAGCAGGGGGGGCAGCACAGATACGCAGTATTTT.

The DNA of the CDR3 is TGTGCCAGCAGTCCTCGGACTAGCCGGGGTCGCGAGCAGTACTTC. Translated: CASSPRTSRGREQYF. The chain employs TRBV28 and TRBJ2-7; 8 bases map to TRBD2. V was pared by 5 bases and J by 6 bases, with 12 bases of the junction left unmatched. The CDR3 is made up of 15 amino acids. Germline V lookup: CDR1 MDHEN, CDR2 SYDVKM.

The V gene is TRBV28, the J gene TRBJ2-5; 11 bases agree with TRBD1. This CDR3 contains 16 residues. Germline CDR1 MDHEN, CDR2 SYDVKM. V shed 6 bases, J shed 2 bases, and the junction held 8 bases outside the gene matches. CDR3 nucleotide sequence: TGTGCCAGCAGCCTCTCGGGACAGGGGGGGCAAGAGACCCAGTACTTC. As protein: CASSLSGQGGQETQYF.

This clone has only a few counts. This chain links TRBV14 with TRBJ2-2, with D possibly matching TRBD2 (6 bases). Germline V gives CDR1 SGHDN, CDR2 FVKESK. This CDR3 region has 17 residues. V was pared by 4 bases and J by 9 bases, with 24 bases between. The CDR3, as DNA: TGTGCCAGCAGCCTTTGGGGCAATAGCGGCATTTCACGGGAGCTGTTTTTT. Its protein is CASSLWGNSGISRELFF.

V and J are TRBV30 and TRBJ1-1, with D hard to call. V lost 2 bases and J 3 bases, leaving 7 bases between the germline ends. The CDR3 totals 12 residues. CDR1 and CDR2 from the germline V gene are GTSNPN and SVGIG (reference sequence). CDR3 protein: CAWSFWDTEAFF. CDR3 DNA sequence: TGTGCCTGGAGTTTTTGGGACACTGAAGCTTTCTTT.

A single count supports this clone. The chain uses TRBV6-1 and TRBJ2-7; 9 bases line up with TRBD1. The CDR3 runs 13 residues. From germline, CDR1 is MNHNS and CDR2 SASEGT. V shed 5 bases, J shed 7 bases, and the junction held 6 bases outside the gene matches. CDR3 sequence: CASSWTGEREQYF. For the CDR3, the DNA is TGTGCCAGCAGTTGGACAGGGGAAAGAGAGCAGTACTTC.

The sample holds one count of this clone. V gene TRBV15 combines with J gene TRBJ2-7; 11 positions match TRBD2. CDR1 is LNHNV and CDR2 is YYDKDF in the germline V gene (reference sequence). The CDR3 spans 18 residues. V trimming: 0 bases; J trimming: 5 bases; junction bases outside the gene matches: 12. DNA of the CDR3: TGTGCCACCAGCAGAGAGGCTAGCGGGAGGCGGGGGACGGACGAGCAGTACTTC. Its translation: CATSREASGRRGTDEQYF.

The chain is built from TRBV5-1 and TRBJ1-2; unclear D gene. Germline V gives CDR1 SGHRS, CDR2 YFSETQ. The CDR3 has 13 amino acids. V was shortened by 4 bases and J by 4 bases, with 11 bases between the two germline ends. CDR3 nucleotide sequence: TGCGCCAGCAGCCTAGGAGTGGCCTATGGCTACACCTTC. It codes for CASSLGVAYGYTF.

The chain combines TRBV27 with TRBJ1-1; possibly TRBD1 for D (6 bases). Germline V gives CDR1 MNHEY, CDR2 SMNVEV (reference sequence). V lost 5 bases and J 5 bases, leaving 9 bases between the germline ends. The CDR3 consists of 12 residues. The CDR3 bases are TGTGCCAGCAGTCGCAGGGGTACTGAAGCTTTCTTT. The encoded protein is CASSRRGTEAFF.

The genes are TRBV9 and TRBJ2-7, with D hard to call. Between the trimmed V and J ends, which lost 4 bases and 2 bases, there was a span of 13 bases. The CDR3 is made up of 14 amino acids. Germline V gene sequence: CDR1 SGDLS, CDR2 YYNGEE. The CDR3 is CASSPQVLPYEQYF. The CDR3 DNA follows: TGTGCCAGCAGCCCTCAGGTGCTCCCCTACGAGCAGTACTTC.

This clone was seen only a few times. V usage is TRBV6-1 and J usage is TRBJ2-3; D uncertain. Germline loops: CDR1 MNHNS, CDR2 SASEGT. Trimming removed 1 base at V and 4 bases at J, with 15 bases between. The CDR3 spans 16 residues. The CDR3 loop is CASSEGGRPGPDTQYF. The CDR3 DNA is TGTGCCAGCAGTGAAGGGGGTCGTCCAGGCCCAGATACGCAGTATTTT.

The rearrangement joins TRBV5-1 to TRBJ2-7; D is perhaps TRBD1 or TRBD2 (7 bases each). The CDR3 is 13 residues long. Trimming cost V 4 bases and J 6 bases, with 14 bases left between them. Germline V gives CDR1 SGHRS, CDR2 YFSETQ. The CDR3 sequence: CASSKTGEGEQYF. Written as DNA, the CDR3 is TGCGCCAGCAGCAAAACAGGGGAGGGCGAGCAGTACTTC. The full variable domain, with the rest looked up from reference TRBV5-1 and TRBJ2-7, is KAGVTQTPRYLIKTRGQQVTLSCSPISGHRSVSWYQQTPGQGLQFLFEYFSETQRNKGNFPGRFSGRQFSNSRSEMNVSTLELGDSALYLCASSKTGEGEQYFGPGTRLTVT.

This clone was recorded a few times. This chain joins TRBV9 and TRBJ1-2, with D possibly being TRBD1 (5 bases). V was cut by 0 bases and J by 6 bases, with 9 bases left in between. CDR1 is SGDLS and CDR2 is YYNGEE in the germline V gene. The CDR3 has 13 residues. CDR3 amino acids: CASSVEGTNGYTF. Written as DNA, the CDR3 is TGTGCCAGCAGCGTAGAAGGGACTAATGGCTACACCTTC.

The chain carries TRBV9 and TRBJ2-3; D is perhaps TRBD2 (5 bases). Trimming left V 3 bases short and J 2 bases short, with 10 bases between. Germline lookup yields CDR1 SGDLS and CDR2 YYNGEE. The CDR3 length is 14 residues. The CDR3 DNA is TGTGCCAGCAGCGCCGCGGGTACCACAGATACGCAGTATTTT. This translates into CASSAAGTTDTQYF.

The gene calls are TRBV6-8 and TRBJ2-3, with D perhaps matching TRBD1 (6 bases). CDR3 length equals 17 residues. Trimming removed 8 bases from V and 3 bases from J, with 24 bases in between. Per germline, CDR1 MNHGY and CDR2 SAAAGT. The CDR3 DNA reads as TGTGCCAGCGGGGGCTTCAGCGGAGAGAGTGGTACAGATACGCAGTATTTT. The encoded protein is CASGGFSGESGTDTQYF.

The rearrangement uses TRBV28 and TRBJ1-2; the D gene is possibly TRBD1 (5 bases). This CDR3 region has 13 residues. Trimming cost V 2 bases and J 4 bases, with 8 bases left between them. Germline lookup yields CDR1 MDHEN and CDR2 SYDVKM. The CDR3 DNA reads TGTGCCAGCAGTTTAGTCGACAGCTATGGCTACACCTTC. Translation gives CASSLVDSYGYTF.

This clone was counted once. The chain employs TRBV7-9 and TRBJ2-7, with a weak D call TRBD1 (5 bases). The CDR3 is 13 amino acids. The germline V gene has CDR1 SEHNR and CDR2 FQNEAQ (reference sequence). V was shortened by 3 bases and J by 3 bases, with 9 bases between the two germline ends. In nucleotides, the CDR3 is TGTGCCAGCAGCTTGACCGACAGCTACGAGCAGTACTTC. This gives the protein CASSLTDSYEQYF.

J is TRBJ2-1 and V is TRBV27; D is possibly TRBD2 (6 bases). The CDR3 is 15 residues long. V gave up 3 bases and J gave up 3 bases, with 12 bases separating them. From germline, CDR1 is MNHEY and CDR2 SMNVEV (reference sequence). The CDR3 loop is CASSLSRGIYNEQFF. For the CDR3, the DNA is TGTGCCAGCAGTTTGAGCCGGGGGATCTACAATGAGCAGTTCTTC.

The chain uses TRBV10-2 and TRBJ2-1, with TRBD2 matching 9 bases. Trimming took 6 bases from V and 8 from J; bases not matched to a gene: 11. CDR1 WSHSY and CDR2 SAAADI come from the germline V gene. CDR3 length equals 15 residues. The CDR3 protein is CASSNPSGRSYEQFF. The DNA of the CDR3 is TGCGCCAGCAGCAACCCGAGCGGGAGGTCCTATGAGCAGTTCTTC.

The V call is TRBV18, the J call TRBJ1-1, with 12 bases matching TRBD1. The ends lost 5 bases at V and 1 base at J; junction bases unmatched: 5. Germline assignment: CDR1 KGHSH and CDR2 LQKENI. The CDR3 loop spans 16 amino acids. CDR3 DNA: TGTGCCAGCTCAGCCGGGACAGGGGGCGCGAACACTGAAGCTTTCTTT. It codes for CASSAGTGGANTEAFF.

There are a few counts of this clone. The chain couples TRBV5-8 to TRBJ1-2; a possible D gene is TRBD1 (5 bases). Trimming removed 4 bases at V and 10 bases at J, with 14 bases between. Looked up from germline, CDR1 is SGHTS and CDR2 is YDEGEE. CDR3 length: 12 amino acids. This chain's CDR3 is CASSPGTAVYTF. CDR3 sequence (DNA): TGTGCCAGCAGCCCCGGGACGGCCGTCTACACCTTC.